Below, 4 T cell receptor beta chains from the same sample are listed, as sequenced in a study of radiotherapy plus CTLA-4 blockade in lung cancer. The protocol was immunoSEQ multiplex PCR, while the TCRdb copy is restricted to in-frame clones and leaves out a portion. The data contain fewer than 55,000 clones, 70% to 90% of them singletons. Here the sequenced sample was peripheral blood, taken from a patient treated with radiotherapy plus ipilimumab. These receptors all stem from a human donor with non-small cell lung cancer whose response to radiotherapy plus ipilimumab could not be evaluated.

V is TRBV30 and J is TRBJ1-4; 10 bases line up with TRBD1. The CDR3 is made up of 12 amino acids. Per germline, CDR1 GTSNPN and CDR2 SVGIG (reference sequence). After removal of 5 bases from V and 7 bases from J, the junction contained 1 base not matched to a gene. The CDR3 DNA reads TGTGCCTGGGACAGGGGGCCTGAAAAACTGTTTTTT. This codes for CAWDRGPEKLFF.

The rearrangement links TRBV5-4 to TRBJ2-3; 9 bases match TRBD1. J lost 2 bases, V lost 0 bases, and 10 bases had no gene match. CDR1 and CDR2 (germline): SGHNT, YYREEE (reference sequence). The CDR3 has 18 residues. CDR3 DNA sequence: TGTGCCAGCAGCTTGGATCCGACAGGGGGTTTAGACACAGATACGCAGTATTTT. Its protein product is CASSLDPTGGLDTDTQYF. The full variable domain, completed using reference TRBV5-4 and TRBJ2-3, is ETGVTQSPTHLIKTRGQQVTLRCSSQSGHNTVSWYQQALGQGPQFIFQYYREEENGRGNFPPRFSGLQFPNYSSELNVNALELDDSALYLCASSLDPTGGLDTDTQYFGPGTRLTVL.

The chain joins TRBV2 to TRBJ1-5; D may be TRBD1 (6 bases). Germline V lookup: CDR1 SNHLY, CDR2 FYNNEI. The CDR3 is 16 residues long. Trimming cost V 6 bases and J 4 bases, with 19 bases left between them. The CDR3 nucleotides read TGTGCCAGCAGCCCCGGACAGATAGCAGAGAATCAGCCCCAGCATTTT. Amino acid sequence: CASSPGQIAENQPQHF. The whole variable domain, filled in from reference TRBV2 and TRBJ1-5, reads EPEVTQTPSHQVTQMGQEVILRCVPISNHLYFYWYRQILGQKVEFLVSFYNNEISEKSEIFDDQFSVERPDGSNFTLKIRSTKLEDSAMYFCASSPGQIAENQPQHFGDGTRLSIL.

The chain combines TRBV7-2 with TRBJ1-1; 7 bases are shared with TRBD1. There are 14 residues in the CDR3. In germline, CDR1 is SGHTA, CDR2 FQGNSA. The V gene end was trimmed by 4 bases and the J gene end by 10 bases; junction bases not matched to a gene: 12. In DNA, the CDR3 is TGTGCCAGCAGCTCAAGACAGGGTGGCGGCGGAGCTTTCTTT. Encoded protein: CASSSRQGGGGAFF. The whole variable domain, filled in from reference TRBV7-2 and TRBJ1-1, reads GAGVSQSPSNKVTEKGKDVELRCDPISGHTALYWYRQSLGQGLEFLIYFQGNSAPDKSGLPSDRFSAERTGGSVSTLTIQRTQQEDSAVYLCASSSRQGGGGAFFGQGTRLTVV.